The 25 T cell receptor beta chains below all came from one sample that was sequenced in a study of T cell responses to AZD1222 COVID-19 vaccine. The method was immunoSEQ multiplex PCR; TCRdb's version includes in-frame clones alone and lacks a portion of them. This sample has 65,000 to 75,000 clones, with over 70% found just once. The specimen was peripheral blood, collected 28 days after the second AZD1222 dose. The receptors were sampled from an adult who received the AZD1222 COVID-19 vaccine.

This clone was recorded a few times. The chain employs TRBV9 and TRBJ1-3; 7 bases align to TRBD1. Germline assignment: CDR1 SGDLS and CDR2 YYNGEE. The CDR3 is 15 amino acids. V lost 4 bases and J lost 0; bases outside the gene matches: 4. CDR3 in DNA: TGTGCCAGCAGCCTCGGGACAGCCTCTGGAAACACCATATATTTT. Encoded protein: CASSLGTASGNTIYF. Full variable domain (outside the CDR3, taken from reference TRBV9 and TRBJ1-3): DSGVTQTPKHLITATGQRVTLRCSPRSGDLSVYWYQQSLDQGLQFLIQYYNGEERAKGNILERFSAQQFPDLHSELNLSSLELGDSALYFCASSLGTASGNTIYFGEGSWLTVV.

The rearrangement joins TRBV18 to TRBJ1-4; TRBD1 matches 11 bases. The CDR3 is made up of 14 amino acids. CDR1 is KGHSH and CDR2 is LQKENI in the germline V gene. V lost 6 bases, J lost 8 bases, and 5 bases stayed unmatched. The CDR3 is CASSWTGGAEKLFF. CDR3 DNA: TGTGCCAGCTCCTGGACAGGGGGCGCCGAAAAACTGTTTTTT.

This chain uses TRBV9 with TRBJ1-2; 7 bases agree with TRBD1. Germline V CDR1 and CDR2: SGDLS, YYNGEE. This CDR3 contains 15 residues. V lost 3 bases to trimming and J lost 9 bases; unmatched junction nucleotides: 14. The CDR3 bases are TGTGCCAGCAGCGGTAGTAGGGGGCTCCCATCCAGCTACACCTTC. It yields the protein CASSGSRGLPSSYTF. Together with reference TRBV9 and TRBJ1-2, the CDR3 gives the full variable domain: DSGVTQTPKHLITATGQRVTLRCSPRSGDLSVYWYQQSLDQGLQFLIQYYNGEERAKGNILERFSAQQFPDLHSELNLSSLELGDSALYFCASSGSRGLPSSYTFGSGTRLTVV.

This chain links TRBV15 with TRBJ2-7; 7 nucleotides agree with TRBD2. This CDR3 contains 15 residues. Per the germline V gene, CDR1 is LNHNV and CDR2 is YYDKDF (reference sequence). Germline trimming cut 0 bases from V and 3 bases from J; bases unmatched to any gene: 5. CDR3 amino acids: CATSRDQIAGYEQYF. CDR3 sequence (DNA): TGTGCCACCAGCAGAGATCAGATAGCGGGCTACGAGCAGTACTTC.

This chain connects TRBV28 to TRBJ1-2; 7 positions match TRBD1. CDR1 is MDHEN and CDR2 is SYDVKM in the germline V gene. The CDR3 covers 12 residues. Unmatched junction bases numbered 5, after V lost 7 bases and J lost 6 bases. The chain's CDR3 is CASNKQGNGYTF. The CDR3 DNA sequence: TGTGCCAGCAACAAACAGGGGAATGGCTACACCTTC.

The chain couples TRBV7-3 to TRBJ2-1; TRBD1 or TRBD2 may be the D gene (5 bases each). Germline CDR1 and CDR2: SGHTA and FQGTGA. The CDR3 is 14 amino acids. Trimming took off 4 bases at V and 8 bases at J, with 15 bases between the two ends. CDR3 amino acids: CASSYLVGTDEQFF. CDR3 bases: TGTGCCAGCAGCTACCTAGTGGGGACGGATGAGCAGTTCTTC.

J is TRBJ2-4 and V is TRBV18; 7 nucleotides agree with TRBD2. V trimming: 2 bases; J trimming: 0 bases; junction bases outside the gene matches: 1. Germline loops: CDR1 KGHSH, CDR2 LQKENI. CDR3 length: 15 amino acids. The CDR3 DNA follows: TGTGCCAGCTCACCAGCTAGCGGAGCCAAAAACATTCAGTACTTC. It translates to CASSPASGAKNIQYF.

The chain couples TRBV3-1 (or the pseudogene TRBV3-2) to TRBJ2-6; the match to TRBD1 covers 10 bases. The V segment lost 3 bases and the J segment 7 bases; nucleotides outside the gene matches: 3. The CDR3 consists of 15 residues. Germline V gene data show CDR1 as LGHDT and CDR2 as YNNKEL (reference sequence). The CDR3 DNA sequence: TGTGCCAGCAGCCAGAGGACAGGGGGTGCCAACGTCCTGACTTTC. It translates to CASSQRTGGANVLTF.

The chain carries TRBV10-2 and TRBJ1-1; D not resolved. The CDR3 loop spans 12 amino acids. The germline V gene has CDR1 WSHSY and CDR2 SAAADI. The ends were cut back, 0 bases at V and 5 bases at J, with 4 bases in the middle. The CDR3 sequence is CASSESVTEAFF. For the CDR3, the DNA is TGCGCCAGCAGTGAGTCTGTTACTGAAGCTTTCTTT.

The chain couples TRBV11-2 to TRBJ2-2; TRBD2 matches at 8 bases. This CDR3 has 15 residues. V shed 5 bases and J 1 base; nucleotides not matched to a gene: 3. Germline V gene lookup returns CDR1 SGHAT and CDR2 FQNNGV. The CDR3 coding sequence is TGTGCCAGCAGCGCGGGACTAGGGAACACCGGGGAGCTGTTTTTT. Encoded protein: CASSAGLGNTGELFF.

The rearrangement links TRBV19 to TRBJ1-5; D is possibly TRBD1 (5 bases). CDR3 size: 16 residues. Germline lookup yields CDR1 LNHDA and CDR2 SQIVND (reference sequence). With 3 bases removed from V and 0 bases from J, the gap between germline ends came to 12 bases. The DNA for the CDR3 is TGTGCCAGTAGTATCGAAGGAGGGGTTAGCAATCAGCCCCAGCATTTT. This sequence encodes CASSIEGGVSNQPQHF.

This rearrangement joins TRBV23-1 to TRBJ2-7; D unresolved. TRBV23-1 is known as an ORF, though its function is uncertain. The germline V and J ends were trimmed by 6 bases and 3 bases, with 6 bases remaining between them. CDR3 length: 11 amino acids. The CDR3 loop is CASRSDYEQYF. In DNA, the CDR3 is TGCGCCAGCAGATCTGACTACGAGCAGTACTTC.

This chain links TRBV19 with TRBJ1-1, with TRBD1 as a possible D gene (5 bases). The CDR3 runs to 13 residues. The ends were cut back, 2 bases at V and 5 bases at J, with 9 bases in the middle. Germline loops: CDR1 LNHDA, CDR2 SQIVND (reference sequence). CDR3 nucleotide sequence: TGTGCCAGTAGTATATCGGAGGGGACTGAAGCTTTCTTT. It yields the protein CASSISEGTEAFF.

The chain employs TRBV7-9 and TRBJ1-5; unclear D gene. The V gene's germline CDR1 is SEHNR and CDR2 FQNEAQ (reference sequence). The length of the CDR3 is 13 residues. V was shortened by 3 bases and J by 4 bases, with 7 bases between the two germline ends. CDR3 coding DNA: TGTGCCAGCAGCTTGAAGGCTAATCAGCCCCAGCATTTT. Translating it yields CASSLKANQPQHF.

The chain combines TRBV4-2 with TRBJ2-7; TRBD1 matches 9 bases. Germline V CDR1 and CDR2: LGHNA, YNFKEQ. J lost 7 bases, V lost 3 bases, and 13 bases had no gene match. The CDR3 runs 16 residues. CDR3 amino acids: CASSHSTGGELSEQYF. For the CDR3, the DNA is TGTGCCAGCAGCCATTCTACAGGGGGCGAGTTGAGTGAGCAGTACTTC.

In DNA, the CDR3 is TGTGCCAGCAGCCAAATGGCGGGAGGCGCTAATAAGGGGGCCTACGAGCAGTACTTC. As protein: CASSQMAGGANKGAYEQYF. This chain joins TRBV3-1 (or the pseudogene TRBV3-2) and TRBJ2-7; 8 positions agree with TRBD2. Germline values: CDR1 LGHDT, CDR2 YNNKEL (reference sequence). V lost 2 bases, J lost 2 bases, and 17 bases stayed unmatched. This CDR3 has 19 residues.

J is TRBJ1-1 and V is TRBV14; D is ambiguous. CDR3 size: 14 residues. The V end lost 2 bases, the J end lost 4 bases, and 11 bases lay between the germline ends. CDR1 and CDR2 from the germline V gene are SGHDN and FVKESK. The CDR3 DNA is TGTGCCAGCAGCCAACAGCCCGGGAGCACTGAAGCTTTCTTT. Residues: CASSQQPGSTEAFF.

CDR3 in DNA: TGTGCCAGTAGTGTACGCGCCGAGGGGGAAAAACTGTTTTTT. Its protein is CASSVRAEGEKLFF. The chain joins TRBV19 to TRBJ1-4; tentatively, D is TRBD1 (5 bases). V was cut by 5 bases and J by 8 bases, with 15 bases left in between. Germline V CDR1 and CDR2: LNHDA, SQIVND (reference sequence). There are 14 residues in the CDR3.

The rearrangement links TRBV6-5 to TRBJ1-2; TRBD1 matches 7 bases. CDR1 MNHEY and CDR2 SVGAGI come from the germline V gene. The V segment lost 6 bases and the J segment 8 bases; nucleotides outside the gene matches: 9. The CDR3 contains 13 residues. The CDR3 here is CASSLDRAIGYTF. CDR3 bases: TGTGCCAGCAGCCTCGACAGGGCGATCGGCTACACCTTC.

This clone has a single count. V gene TRBV5-1 combines with J gene TRBJ1-2; no clear D. The V end was cut by 4 bases, the J end by 2 bases, with 9 bases between. Germline lookup yields CDR1 SGHRS and CDR2 YFSETQ. The CDR3 has 13 residues. CDR3 in amino acids: CASSTDGNYGYTF. CDR3 coding DNA: TGCGCCAGCAGCACGGACGGAAACTATGGCTACACCTTC.

The V gene is TRBV6-6, the J gene TRBJ2-3; 7 positions match TRBD2. V shed 6 bases, J shed 2 bases, and the junction held 5 bases outside the gene matches. The CDR3 length is 14 residues. The germline V gene encodes CDR1 MNHNY and CDR2 SVGAGI (reference sequence). The CDR3 coding sequence is TGTGCCAGCAGACCGGGACTAAACACAGATACGCAGTATTTT. Its protein product is CASRPGLNTDTQYF.

The chain has TRBV30 and TRBJ1-2; no firm D call. Germline CDR1 reads GTSNPN; CDR2 reads SVGIG (reference sequence). Between the trimmed V and J ends, which lost 2 bases and 8 bases, there was a span of 15 bases. This CDR3 has 13 amino acids. The CDR3 here is CAWSRALSGGYTF. The CDR3 bases are TGTGCCTGGAGTCGCGCTCTATCAGGCGGCTACACCTTC.

CDR3 loop: CASRGQGNSEAFF. Written as DNA, the CDR3 is TGTGCCAGTAGGGGACAGGGTAACTCTGAAGCTTTCTTT. V usage is TRBV19 and J usage is TRBJ1-1; 9 bases are a match to TRBD1. The CDR3 is made up of 13 amino acids. V shed 6 bases, J shed 6 bases, and the junction held 5 bases outside the gene matches. Germline V CDR1 and CDR2: LNHDA, SQIVND (reference sequence).

V is TRBV13 and J is TRBJ2-1, with TRBD2 identical over 10 bases. Losses at the gene ends were 8 bases for V and 14 bases for J; bases not matched to a gene: 15. Germline V lookup: CDR1 PRHDT, CDR2 FYEKMQ (reference sequence). The CDR3 has 14 residues. This CDR3 reads CASRQRGGLSVEFF. CDR3 DNA: TGTGCCAGCCGTCAGCGGGGGGGCCTTAGTGTGGAGTTCTTC.

The CDR3 loop is CASSHGASAVTDTQYF. The CDR3 bases are TGTGCCAGCAGCCACGGGGCTAGCGCGGTCACAGATACGCAGTATTTT. The J gene is TRBJ2-3, the V gene TRBV3-1 (or the pseudogene TRBV3-2); a possible D gene is TRBD2 (6 bases). The CDR3 consists of 16 residues. CDR1 is LGHDT and CDR2 is YNNKEL in the germline V gene (reference sequence). Trimming cost V 3 bases and J 2 bases, with 15 bases left between them.